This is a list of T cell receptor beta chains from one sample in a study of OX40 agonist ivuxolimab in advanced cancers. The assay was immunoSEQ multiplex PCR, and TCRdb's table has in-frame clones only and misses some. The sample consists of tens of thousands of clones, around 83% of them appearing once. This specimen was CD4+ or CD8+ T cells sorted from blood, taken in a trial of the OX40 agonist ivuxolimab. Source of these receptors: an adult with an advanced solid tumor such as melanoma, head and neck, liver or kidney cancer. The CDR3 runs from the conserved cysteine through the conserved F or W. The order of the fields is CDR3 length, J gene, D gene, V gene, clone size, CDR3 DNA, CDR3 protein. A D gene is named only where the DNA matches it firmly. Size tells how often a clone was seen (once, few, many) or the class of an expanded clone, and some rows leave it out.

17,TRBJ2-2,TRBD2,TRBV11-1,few,TGTGCCAGCAGCTTAGGGTCTAGCGGGAGCGGCACCGGGGAGCTGTTTTTT,CASSLGSSGSGTGELFF
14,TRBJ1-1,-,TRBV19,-,TGTACCAGTAGTATAGGGACGTTGAACACTGAAGCTTTCTTT,CTSSIGTLNTEAFF
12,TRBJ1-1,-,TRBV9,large,TGTGCCAGCAGCGGGTCGAACACTGAAGCTTTCTTT,CASSGSNTEAFF
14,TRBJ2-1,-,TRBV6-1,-,TGTGCCAGCAGTCAACGTGGCGGCCAATCGGAGCAGTTCTTC,CASSQRGGQSEQFF
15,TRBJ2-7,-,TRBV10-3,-,TGTGCCATCAGTGACCCCTCGGATCCCAGGGGCGAGCAGTACTTC,CAISDPSDPRGEQYF
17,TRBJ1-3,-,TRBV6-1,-,TGTGCCAGCAGTGAAGCGCGTCCAGCCAGCTCTGGAAACACCATATATTTT,CASSEARPASSGNTIYF
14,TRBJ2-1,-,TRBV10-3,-,TGTGCCATCAGTGAACCAACCAGGGGAAATGAGCAGTTCTTC,CAISEPTRGNEQFF
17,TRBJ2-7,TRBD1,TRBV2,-,TGTGCCAGCAGAGGACCTAGGACAGGGTTTCGAAACTACGAGCAGTACTTC,CASRGPRTGFRNYEQYF
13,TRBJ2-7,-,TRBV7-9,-,TGTGCCAGCAGCCCCCAGGACAGTTACGAGCAGTACTTC,CASSPQDSYEQYF
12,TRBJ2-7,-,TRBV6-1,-,TGTGCCAGCACTTGGGTAGCGGACGAGCAGTACTTC,CASTWVADEQYF
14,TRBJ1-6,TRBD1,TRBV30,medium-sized,TGTGCCGGAAGAGACAGGGGTGGCAATTCACCCCTCCACTTT,CAGRDRGGNSPLHF
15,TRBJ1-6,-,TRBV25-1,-,TGTGCCAGCCAACAGAGAAGCTCCTATAATTCACCCCTCCACTTT,CASQQRSSYNSPLHF
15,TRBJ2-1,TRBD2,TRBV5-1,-,TGCGCCAGCAGCCTTAGCGGGGTCTCCGGAGATGAGCAGTTCTTC,CASSLSGVSGDEQFF
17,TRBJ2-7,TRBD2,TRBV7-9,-,TGTGCCAGCAGCCGAATTGGACTAGCGGAGGCCTCCTACGAGCAGTACTTC,CASSRIGLAEASYEQYF
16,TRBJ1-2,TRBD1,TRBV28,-,TGTGCCAGCAGCTCGCTAGGGGACAGGGAAGGCTATGGCTACACCTTC,CASSSLGDREGYGYTF
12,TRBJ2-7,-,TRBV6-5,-,TGTGCCAGCAGGGCCGGGGGCTACGAGCAGTACTTC,CASRAGGYEQYF
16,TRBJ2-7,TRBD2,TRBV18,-,TGTGCCAGCTCACCACCCGGACTAGCGGGAGCCTACGAGCAGTACTTC,CASSPPGLAGAYEQYF
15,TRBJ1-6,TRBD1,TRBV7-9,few,TGTGCCAGCAGCTCCCGGGACAGCTATAATTCACCCCTCCACTTT,CASSSRDSYNSPLHF
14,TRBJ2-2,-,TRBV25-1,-,TGTGCCAGCAGTGAAGCTACAGGGACCGGGGAGCTGTTTTTT,CASSEATGTGELFF
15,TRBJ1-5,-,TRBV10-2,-,TGCGCCAGCTTGCCCCGGCCGGATAGCAATCAGCCCCAGCATTTT,CASLPRPDSNQPQHF
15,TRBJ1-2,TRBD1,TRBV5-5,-,TGTGCCAGCAGCTATAACAGGGGCCCGGGCTATGGCTACACCTTC,CASSYNRGPGYGYTF
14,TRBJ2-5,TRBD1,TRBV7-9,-,TGTGCCAGCAGCTTAGCAGGGGGCGTTGAGACCCAGTACTTC,CASSLAGGVETQYF
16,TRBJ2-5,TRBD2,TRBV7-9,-,TGTGCCAGCAGTCCTAGGGGACTAGCGGACCAAGAGACCCAGTACTTC,CASSPRGLADQETQYF
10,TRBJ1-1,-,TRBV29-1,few,TGCAGCGTCTACAACACTGAAGCTTTCTTT,CSVYNTEAFF
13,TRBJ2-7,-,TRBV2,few,TGTGCCAGCAGGGGAGGACAGTCCTACGAGCAGTACTTC,CASRGGQSYEQYF
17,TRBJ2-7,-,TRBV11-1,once,TGTGCCAGCAGCTTACAACAGAGCCCATTGACACCCTACGAGCAGTACTTC,CASSLQQSPLTPYEQYF
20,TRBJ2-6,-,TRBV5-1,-,TGCGCCAGCAGCTTGGTCGGGGACACTGGCCCCGACTCTGGGGCCAACGTCCTGACTTTC,CASSLVGDTGPDSGANVLTF
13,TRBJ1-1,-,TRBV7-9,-,TGTGCCAGCCTCAGGAGGATGAACACTGAAGCTTTCTTT,CASLRRMNTEAFF
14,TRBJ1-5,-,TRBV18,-,TGTGCCAGCCGGGGGGGTGCCCTCAATCAGCCCCAGCATTTT,CASRGGALNQPQHF
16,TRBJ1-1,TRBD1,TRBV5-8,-,TGTGCCAGCAGCTACGGGACAGATTCGTTGAACACTGAAGCTTTCTTT,CASSYGTDSLNTEAFF
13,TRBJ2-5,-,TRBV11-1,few,TGTGCCAGCAGCCCAGGAGGGCAAGAGACCCAGTACTTC,CASSPGGQETQYF
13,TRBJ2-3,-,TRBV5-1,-,TGCGCCAGCAGCTCCTCGGGGGCAGATACGCAGTATTTT,CASSSSGADTQYF
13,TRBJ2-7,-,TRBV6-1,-,TGTGCCAGCATTAGGACAGCAGACTACGAGCAGTACTTC,CASIRTADYEQYF
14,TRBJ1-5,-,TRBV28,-,TGTGCCAGCAGTCCAGGACGGCGAGATCAGCCCCAGCATTTT,CASSPGRRDQPQHF
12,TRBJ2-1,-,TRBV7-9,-,TGTGCCAGCAGCTTAGACTACCATGAGCAGTTCTTC,CASSLDYHEQFF
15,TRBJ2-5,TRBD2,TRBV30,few,TGTGCCTGGAGTGGACTAGCGGGAGCTTGGGAGACCCAGTACTTC,CAWSGLAGAWETQYF
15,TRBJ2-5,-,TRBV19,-,TGTGCCAGTAGTGACGTCGGGGCAGGGAAAGAGACCCAGTACTTC,CASSDVGAGKETQYF
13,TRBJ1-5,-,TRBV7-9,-,TGTGCCAGCAGCTTAGCGGTGGGACAGCCCCAGCATTTT,CASSLAVGQPQHF
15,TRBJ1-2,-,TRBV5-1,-,TGCGCCAGCAGCATAACAGGTGGGGGAAGGGATGGCTACACCTTC,CASSITGGGRDGYTF
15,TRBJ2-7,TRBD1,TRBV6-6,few,TGTGCCAGCAGCCGCGCCGGACAGGGACCCTACGAGCAGTACTTC,CASSRAGQGPYEQYF
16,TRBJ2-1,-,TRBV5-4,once,TGTGCCAGCAGCTTGATAAGGACAACCTCCTACAATGAGCAGTTCTTC,CASSLIRTTSYNEQFF